Each of the 4 T cell receptor beta chains below was sequenced from the same sample in a study of blood T cell repertoires in COVID-19. Sequencing used immunoSEQ multiplex PCR; TCRdb keeps in-frame clones, though not all of them. Of 150,000 to 200,000 clones listed, approximately 80% are singletons. Sequenced input: PBMCs or T cells enriched from blood (not recorded which). The receptors stem from a man aged 55-75 years who had been exposed to COVID-19.

The V gene is TRBV7-2, the J gene TRBJ1-5, with 8 bases matching TRBD1. CDR1 and CDR2 from the germline V gene are SGHTA and FQGNSA. V gave up 5 bases and J gave up 0 bases; unmatched junction bases: 9. The length of the CDR3 is 17 residues. CDR3 bases: TGTGCCAGCAGCCTAGACAGGGGACCTAATAGCAATCAGCCCCAGCATTTT. Translating it yields CASSLDRGPNSNQPQHF.

The sample holds a few counts of this clone. The chain links TRBV28 to TRBJ1-6, with D unresolved. CDR3 length: 14 residues. Trimming took 5 bases from V and 5 from J, leaving 10 bases between them. CDR1 is MDHEN and CDR2 is SYDVKM in the germline V gene. In DNA, the CDR3 is TGTGCCAGCAGTCTCGGACTAAATAATTCACCCCTCCACTTT. It codes for CASSLGLNNSPLHF.

In DNA form, the CDR3 reads TGTGCCAGCAGCGACTGGACAGGGACCAATTATGGCTACACCTTC. It is translated as CASSDWTGTNYGYTF. The V call is TRBV7-9, the J call TRBJ1-2, with 8 positions matching TRBD1. The length of the CDR3 is 15 residues. V dropped 5 bases and J dropped 5; count of bases not matched to a gene: 10. CDR1 SEHNR and CDR2 FQNEAQ come from the germline V gene (reference sequence).

The chain joins TRBV19 to TRBJ1-2, with 9 bases identical to TRBD1. Germline lookup yields CDR1 LNHDA and CDR2 SQIVND (reference sequence). With V trimmed by 6 bases and J by 2 bases, 4 bases remained unmatched. This CDR3 region has 14 residues. CDR3 region: CASRKGQGNYGYTF. As DNA, the CDR3 is TGTGCCAGTAGAAAGGGACAGGGCAACTATGGCTACACCTTC.